What follows is one T cell receptor beta chain and its context. With 9 bases removed from V and 13 bases from J, the gap between germline ends came to 22 bases. The CDR3 covers 14 residues. Germline V gene data show CDR1 as SGHTA and CDR2 as FQGTGA. This sample was included in a study of cytomegalovirus exposure and HLA in healthy donors. A multiplex PCR was run with 60 Vbeta primers and 13 Jbeta primers. Profiling relied on immunoSEQ multiplex PCR, and the TCRdb table lists in-frame clones only, not all of them. Of some 150,000 clones listed, over 80% are singletons. The chain carries TRBV7-3 and TRBJ1-6; D might be TRBD1 (6 bases). The sequenced sample was PBMCs. This TCR derives from a woman aged 50 to 60 in good health and CMV-seropositive. The CDR3 bases are TGTGCCAGTGCCTTCGGGGCTTTTCAGGGGCCCCTCCACTTT. Protein product: CASAFGAFQGPLHF.